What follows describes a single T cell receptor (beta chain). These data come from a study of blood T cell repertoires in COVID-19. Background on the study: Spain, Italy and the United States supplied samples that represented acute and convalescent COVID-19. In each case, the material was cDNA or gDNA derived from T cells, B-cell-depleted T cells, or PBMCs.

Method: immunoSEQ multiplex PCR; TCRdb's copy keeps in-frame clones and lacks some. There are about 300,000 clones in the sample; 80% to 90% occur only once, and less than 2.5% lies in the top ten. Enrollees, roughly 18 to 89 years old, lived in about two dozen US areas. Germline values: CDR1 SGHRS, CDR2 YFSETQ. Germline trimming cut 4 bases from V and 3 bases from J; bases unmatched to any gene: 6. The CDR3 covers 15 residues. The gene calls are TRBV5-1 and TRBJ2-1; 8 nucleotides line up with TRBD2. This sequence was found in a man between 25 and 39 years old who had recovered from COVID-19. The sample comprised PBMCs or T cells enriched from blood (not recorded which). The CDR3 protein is CASSLSGVSYNEQFF. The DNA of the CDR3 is TGCGCCAGCAGCCTTAGCGGGGTGAGCTACAATGAGCAGTTCTTC.